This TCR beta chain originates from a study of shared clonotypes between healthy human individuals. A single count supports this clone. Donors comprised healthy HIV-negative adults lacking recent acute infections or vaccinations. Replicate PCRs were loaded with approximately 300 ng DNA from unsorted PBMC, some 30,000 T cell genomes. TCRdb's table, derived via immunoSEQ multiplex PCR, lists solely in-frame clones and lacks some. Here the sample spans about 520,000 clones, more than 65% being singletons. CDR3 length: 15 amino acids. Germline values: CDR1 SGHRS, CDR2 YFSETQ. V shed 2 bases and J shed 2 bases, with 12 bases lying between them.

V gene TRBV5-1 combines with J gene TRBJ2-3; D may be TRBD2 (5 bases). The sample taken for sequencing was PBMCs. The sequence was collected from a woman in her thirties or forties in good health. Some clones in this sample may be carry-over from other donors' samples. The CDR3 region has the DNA TGCGCCAGCAGCTTTCTTCCGGGGTACACAGATACGCAGTATTTT. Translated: CASSFLPGYTDTQYF.